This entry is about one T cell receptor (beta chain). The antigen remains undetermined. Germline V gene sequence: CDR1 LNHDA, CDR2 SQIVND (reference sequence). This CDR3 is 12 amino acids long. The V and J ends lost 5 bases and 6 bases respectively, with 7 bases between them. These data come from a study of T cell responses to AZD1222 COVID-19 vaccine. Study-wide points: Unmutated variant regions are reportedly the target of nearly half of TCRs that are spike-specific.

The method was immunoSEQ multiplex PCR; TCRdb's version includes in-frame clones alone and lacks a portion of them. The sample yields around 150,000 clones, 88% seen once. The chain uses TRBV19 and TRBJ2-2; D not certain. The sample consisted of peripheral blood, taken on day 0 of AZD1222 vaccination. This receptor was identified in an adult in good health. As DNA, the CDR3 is TGTGCCAGTAGTGACGGACCCGGGGAGCTGTTTTTT. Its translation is CASSDGPGELFF.